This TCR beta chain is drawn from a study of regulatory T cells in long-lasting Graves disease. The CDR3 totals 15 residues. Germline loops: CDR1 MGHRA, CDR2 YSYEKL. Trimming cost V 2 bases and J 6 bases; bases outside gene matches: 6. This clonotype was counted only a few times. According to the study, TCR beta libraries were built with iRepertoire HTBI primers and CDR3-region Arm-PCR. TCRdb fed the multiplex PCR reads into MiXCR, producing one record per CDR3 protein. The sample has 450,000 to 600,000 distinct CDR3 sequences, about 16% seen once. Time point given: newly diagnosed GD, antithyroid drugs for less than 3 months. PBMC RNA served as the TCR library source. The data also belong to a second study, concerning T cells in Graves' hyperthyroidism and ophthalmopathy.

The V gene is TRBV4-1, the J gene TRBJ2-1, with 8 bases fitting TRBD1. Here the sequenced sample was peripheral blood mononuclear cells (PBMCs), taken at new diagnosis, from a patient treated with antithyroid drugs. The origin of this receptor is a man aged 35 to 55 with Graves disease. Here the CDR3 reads CASSQFWTGINEQFF. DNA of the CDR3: TGCGCCAGCAGCCAATTTTGGACAGGGATCAATGAGCAGTTCTTC.